This TCR beta chain was captured by sequencing in a study of shared clonotypes between healthy human individuals. At the level of the study: CD4 naive cells filled three plates per donor, CD4 memory three, CD8 naive two and CD8 memory one. Study-level findings and limits: Tissues were not sampled, only blood, and their repertoires likely differ.

Profiled with immunoSEQ multiplex PCR; TCRdb holds only in-frame clones, not every one. The sample lists nearly 750,000 clones; over 60% were seen once. This clone appeared many times. Its specificity is unknown. In the same sample, other DNA sequences code for this CDR3. Germline-derived CDR1 and CDR2 are SQVTM and ANQGSEA. V trimming: 4 bases; J trimming: 3 bases; junction bases outside the gene matches: 2. CDR3 length equals 13 residues. Sequenced: memory CD4+ T cells sorted from blood. Subset given: CD45RA-negative fraction. The TCR was taken from a woman between 25 and 40 years old in good health. The chain employs TRBV29-1 and TRBJ1-1, with 10 positions matching TRBD1. The CDR3 region is CSVVGTGDTEAFF. As DNA, the CDR3 is TGCAGCGTTGTAGGGACAGGGGACACTGAAGCTTTCTTT.